The entry that follows covers one T cell receptor (beta chain) sequence. What it recognizes is unknown. CDR3 size: 15 residues. V gave up 0 bases and J gave up 4 bases, with 12 bases separating them. Per the germline V gene, CDR1 is MNHEY and CDR2 is SVGAGI. PCR involved 60 Vbeta and 13 Jbeta primers. Profiling relied on immunoSEQ multiplex PCR, and the TCRdb table lists in-frame clones only, not all of them. Of 100,000 or so clones listed, around 80% are singletons. The data are from a study of cytomegalovirus exposure and HLA in healthy donors. Turning to the study itself: For the approximately 390 genotyped donors, over 80% fell within the Caucasian-associated ancestry cluster. Study results and caveats: In all likelihood, a cluster of highly shared sequence variants was a sequencing artifact.

The receptor's source is a man aged 30-40 years in good health and CMV-seropositive. Specimen: PBMCs. V and J are TRBV6-5 and TRBJ1-1; D gene unclear. In DNA, the CDR3 is TGTGCCAGCAGTTACTCGACCGGGGTCGCCACTGAAGCTTTCTTT. Its translation is CASSYSTGVATEAFF.